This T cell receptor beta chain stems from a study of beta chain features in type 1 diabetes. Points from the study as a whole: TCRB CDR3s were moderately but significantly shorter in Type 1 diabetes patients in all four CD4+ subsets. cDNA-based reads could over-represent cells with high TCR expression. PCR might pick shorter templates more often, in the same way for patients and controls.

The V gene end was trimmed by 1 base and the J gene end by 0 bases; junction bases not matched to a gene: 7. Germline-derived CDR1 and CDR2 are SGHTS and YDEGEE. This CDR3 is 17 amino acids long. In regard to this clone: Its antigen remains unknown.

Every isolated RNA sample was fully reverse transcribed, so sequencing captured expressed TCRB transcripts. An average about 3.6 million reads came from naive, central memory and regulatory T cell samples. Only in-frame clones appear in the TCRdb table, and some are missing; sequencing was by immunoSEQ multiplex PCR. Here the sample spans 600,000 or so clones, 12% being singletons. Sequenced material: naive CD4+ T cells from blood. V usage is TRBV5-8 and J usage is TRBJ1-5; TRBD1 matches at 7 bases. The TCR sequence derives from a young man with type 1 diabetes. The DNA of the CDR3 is TGTGCCAGCAGCTTGTGGAGGGGGGACAGTAGCAATCAGCCCCAGCATTTT. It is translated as CASSLWRGDSSNQPQHF.